This TCR beta chain is from a study of T cell therapy after organ transplantation. Study in general: About 80% of the ten patients were clinical responders.

These patients had received solid-organ transplants and had drug-resistant or recurrent cytomegalovirus. Points on this clone: Antigen: not known.

Germline values: CDR1 MNHNS, CDR2 SASEGT. V was cut by 8 bases and J by 0 bases, with 8 bases left in between. The CDR3 has 14 residues. Data came from immunoSEQ multiplex PCR; TCRdb stores just in-frame clones and leaves some out. The top ten clones hold about 3.1% of a sample with some 47,000 clones, roughly 93% of them seen once. The genes are TRBV6-1 and TRBJ2-6; tentatively, D is TRBD1 (5 bases). This sequence was found in a human patient who had received a solid organ transplant and had CMV disease. The source was CD8+ T cells from blood, collected before autologous CMV-specific T cell therapy. The CDR3 bases are TGTGCCAGCTCACAGGTCTCTGGGGCCAACGTCCTGACTTTC. It codes for CASSQVSGANVLTF.